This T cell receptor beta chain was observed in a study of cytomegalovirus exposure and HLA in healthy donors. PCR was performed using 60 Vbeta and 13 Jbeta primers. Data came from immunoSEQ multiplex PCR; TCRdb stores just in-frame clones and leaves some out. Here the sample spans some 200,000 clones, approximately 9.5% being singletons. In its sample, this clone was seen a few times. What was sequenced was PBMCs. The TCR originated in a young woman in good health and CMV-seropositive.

The CDR3 loop is CASSTDPPGAFNEQFF. CDR3 sequence (DNA): TGTGCCAGTAGTACTGACCCCCCAGGGGCCTTCAATGAGCAGTTCTTC. V usage is TRBV19 and J usage is TRBJ2-1, with a possible D match to TRBD1 (6 bases). Germline CDR1 and CDR2: LNHDA and SQIVND (reference sequence). The CDR3 is made up of 16 amino acids. V gave up 4 bases and J gave up 6 bases, with 19 bases separating them.